These 10 T cell receptor beta chains originate from one sample sequenced in a study of CXCR3-negative and CXCR3-positive naive CD8 T cells. UMI-labeled 5' RACE yielded the TRB cDNA libraries. TCRdb reworked the 5' RACE reads into one entry per CDR3 protein, no DNA. Its clone listing holds 38,000 or so distinct CDR3 sequences. Material: naive CXCR3- CD8+ T cells from blood. Sample subset: CD45RO-CCR7+CD27+CD95- naive CD8+ T cells lacking CXCR3 (TNR3-). The receptors originated from a human donor in good health. Some clones in this sample may be carry-over from other donors' samples.

V is TRBV28 and J is TRBJ1-2; TCRdb picks TRBD1, but there is no DNA to check that call. The CDR3 is 12 residues long. Germline CDR1 reads MDHEN; CDR2 reads SYDVKM. CDR3 residues: CASRQGVDGYTF.

The V gene is TRBV6-5, the J gene TRBJ2-5; TCRdb calls TRBD2, which cannot be checked without DNA. CDR3 length: 15 amino acids. The germline V gene has CDR1 MNHEY and CDR2 SVGAGI. CDR3: CASSTGLAGRETQYF.

The chain employs TRBV14 and TRBJ2-2; the TRBD1 assignment by TCRdb is unverifiable without DNA. The CDR3 sequence is 15 residues long. The germline gives CDR1 SGHDN, CDR2 FVKESK. This chain's CDR3 is CASSQGQGSPGELFF.

V is TRBV12-3 or TRBV12-4 and J is TRBJ2-1; checking the TCRdb D call of TRBD2 is not possible without DNA. This CDR3 spans 12 amino acids. The CDR3 is CASSMGPDEQFF.

V is TRBV25-1 and J is TRBJ2-3; checking the TCRdb D call of TRBD1 is not possible without DNA. This CDR3 is 16 amino acids long. Germline V gene lookup returns CDR1 MGHDK and CDR2 SYGVNS. CDR3 sequence: CASSESTGVSTDTQYF.

This chain links TRBV27 with TRBJ2-7. The CDR3 runs to 13 residues. The germline V gene encodes CDR1 MNHEY and CDR2 SMNVEV (reference sequence). The CDR3 reads CASKTANSYEQYF.

The chain couples TRBV6-4 to TRBJ2-3. In germline, CDR1 is MRHNA, CDR2 SNTAGT. The CDR3 covers 17 residues. The CDR3 loop is CASRHDDLVVATDTQYF.

This clonotype ranks as medium-sized (0.01 to 0.1%) in terms of frequency. This rearrangement joins TRBV4-1 to TRBJ2-1; with no DNA, the TCRdb D assignment of TRBD2 cannot be verified. The CDR3 length is 15 residues. Germline V gene sequence: CDR1 MGHRA, CDR2 YSYEKL. CDR3: CASRGQISSYNEQFF.

This chain joins TRBV7-6 and TRBJ2-2; TCRdb outputs TRBD2, but without DNA this stays unchecked. Per the germline V gene, CDR1 is SGHVS and CDR2 is FNYEAQ. The CDR3 is 16 residues long. The CDR3 protein is CASSGGGFADPGELFF.

Here the CDR3 reads CASTRDSGTAYYEQYF. The chain uses TRBV2 and TRBJ2-7; TCRdb designates TRBD2, a call that cannot be tested without DNA. The CDR3 contains 16 residues. Germline-derived CDR1 and CDR2 are SNHLY and FYNNEI. Complete variable domain (other parts from reference TRBV2 and TRBJ2-7): EPEVTQTPSHQVTQMGQEVILRCVPISNHLYFYWYRQILGQKVEFLVSFYNNEISEKSEIFDDQFSVERPDGSNFTLKIRSTKLEDSAMYFCASTRDSGTAYYEQYFGPGTRLTVT.